The sequence of this T cell receptor (beta chain) was determined in a study of blood T cell repertoires in COVID-19. Study as a whole: From the United States, Italy and Spain came samples of acute and convalescent COVID-19. Sources were T cells, B-cell-depleted T cells, or PBMCs; the material itself was cDNA or gDNA.

Sequencing used immunoSEQ multiplex PCR; TCRdb keeps in-frame clones, though not all of them. The table shows hundreds of thousands of clones, with about 83% occurring only once. CDR1 SGHTA and CDR2 FQGNSA come from the germline V gene. This CDR3 comprises 14 residues. V trimming: 3 bases; J trimming: 7 bases; junction bases outside the gene matches: 8. The chain carries TRBV7-2 and TRBJ2-7; 8 bases align to TRBD1. The clonotype comes from a woman between 45 and 60 years old with acute or convalescent COVID-19. The sequenced sample was peripheral blood. This chain's CDR3 is CASSFDRGKGEQYF. The CDR3 DNA is TGTGCCAGCAGCTTCGACAGGGGAAAAGGGGAGCAGTACTTC. The full variable domain, its missing parts supplied by reference TRBV7-2 and TRBJ2-7, is GAGVSQSPSNKVTEKGKDVELRCDPISGHTALYWYRQSLGQGLEFLIYFQGNSAPDKSGLPSDRFSAERTGGSVSTLTIQRTQQEDSAVYLCASSFDRGKGEQYFGPGTRLTVT.